The rows below give T cell receptor beta chains drawn from one sample of a study of shared clonotypes between healthy human individuals. Some clones are missing from TCRdb's copy, which holds only in-frame ones; the method was immunoSEQ multiplex PCR. The sample includes 300,000 or so clones, around two thirds of them seen just once. The specimen sequenced was memory CD4+ T cells sorted from blood. These receptors were collected from a man aged 25 to 40 in good health. Both conserved end residues are part of each CDR3. A D gene is named only where the DNA matches it firmly. For some rows the clone size is stated as once, few or many, or as a class when expanded; others skip it.

J gene: TRBJ2-6
V gene: TRBV9
clone size: NA
D gene: NA
CDR3 protein: CASSVVGSGANVLTF
CDR3 DNA: TGTGCCAGCAGCGTAGTTGGCTCTGGGGCCAACGTCCTGACTTTC

J gene: TRBJ2-3
V gene: TRBV4-1
clone size: NA
D gene: TRBD1
CDR3 protein: CASSLRDRGFTDTQYF
CDR3 DNA: TGCGCCAGCAGCCTCCGGGACAGGGGATTCACAGATACGCAGTATTTT

J gene: TRBJ2-5
V gene: TRBV6-5
clone size: NA
D gene: TRBD2
CDR3 protein: CASTGQAGHQETQYF
CDR3 DNA: TGTGCCAGCACAGGGCAAGCGGGGCACCAAGAGACCCAGTACTTC

J gene: TRBJ2-3
V gene: TRBV9
clone size: once
D gene: TRBD2
CDR3 protein: CASSASGPDTQYF
CDR3 DNA: TGTGCCAGCAGCGCTAGCGGGCCAGATACGCAGTATTTT

J gene: TRBJ2-1
V gene: TRBV15
clone size: NA
D gene: NA
CDR3 protein: CATSKGDITGNNEQFF
CDR3 DNA: TGTGCCACCAGCAAAGGGGACATTACAGGGAATAATGAGCAGTTCTTC

J gene: TRBJ2-3
V gene: TRBV6-1
clone size: NA
D gene: TRBD2
CDR3 protein: CASSSGLAVTDTQYF
CDR3 DNA: TGTGCCAGCAGTTCGGGCCTAGCGGTTACAGATACGCAGTATTTT

J gene: TRBJ1-1
V gene: TRBV5-4
clone size: NA
D gene: TRBD1
CDR3 protein: CASSLEGAYQAFF
CDR3 DNA: TGTGCCAGCAGCTTGGAGGGGGCGTACCAAGCTTTCTTT

J gene: TRBJ2-5
V gene: TRBV7-7
clone size: NA
D gene: NA
CDR3 protein: CASSLVPLQGLETQYF
CDR3 DNA: TGTGCCAGCAGCTTAGTCCCTCTACAGGGCCTAGAGACCCAGTACTTC

J gene: TRBJ2-1
V gene: TRBV11-1
clone size: few
D gene: NA
CDR3 protein: CASSLGSIWEDEQFF
CDR3 DNA: TGTGCCAGCAGCTTAGGGTCGATTTGGGAGGATGAGCAGTTCTTC

J gene: TRBJ2-3
V gene: TRBV6-5
clone size: NA
D gene: TRBD1
CDR3 protein: CASSEGTGADTQYF
CDR3 DNA: TGTGCCAGCAGTGAGGGGACAGGGGCAGATACGCAGTATTTT

J gene: TRBJ2-1
V gene: TRBV29-1
clone size: NA
D gene: NA
CDR3 protein: CSGSGIAYNEQFF
CDR3 DNA: TGCAGCGGGTCGGGTATTGCTTACAATGAGCAGTTCTTC

J gene: TRBJ2-5
V gene: TRBV7-7
clone size: NA
D gene: TRBD2
CDR3 protein: CASSLGSLAGARETQYF
CDR3 DNA: TGTGCCAGCAGCTTAGGAAGTCTAGCGGGAGCCAGGGAGACCCAGTACTTC

J gene: TRBJ1-1
V gene: TRBV5-1
clone size: NA
D gene: TRBD1
CDR3 protein: CASSPGQENTEAFF
CDR3 DNA: TGCGCCAGCAGCCCCGGACAGGAGAACACTGAAGCTTTCTTT

J gene: TRBJ1-3
V gene: TRBV7-2
clone size: once
D gene: NA
CDR3 protein: CASSLGAPDSGNTIYF
CDR3 DNA: TGTGCCAGCAGCTTAGGGGCACCCGACTCTGGAAACACCATATATTTT

J gene: TRBJ2-7
V gene: TRBV4-1
clone size: NA
D gene: TRBD1
CDR3 protein: CASSQETGGFEQYF
CDR3 DNA: TGCGCCAGCAGCCAGGAAACAGGGGGCTTCGAGCAGTACTTC

J gene: TRBJ2-3
V gene: TRBV2
clone size: NA
D gene: TRBD2
CDR3 protein: CASRGGLAGAGGGTDTQYF
CDR3 DNA: TGTGCCAGCAGGGGAGGACTAGCGGGAGCAGGAGGTGGCACAGATACGCAGTATTTT

J gene: TRBJ2-7
V gene: TRBV4-3
clone size: NA
D gene: NA
CDR3 protein: CASSQDRQGKGEQYF
CDR3 DNA: TGCGCCAGCAGCCAAGATCGGCAGGGAAAGGGTGAGCAGTACTTC

J gene: TRBJ1-1
V gene: TRBV21-1
clone size: NA
D gene: NA
CDR3 protein: CARGGMNTEAFF
CDR3 DNA: TGTGCCAGGGGGGGAATGAACACTGAAGCTTTCTTT

J gene: TRBJ1-5
V gene: TRBV7-8
clone size: NA
D gene: TRBD1
CDR3 protein: CASSAAQGAGQPQHF
CDR3 DNA: TGTGCCAGCAGCGCAGCCCAGGGGGCGGGTCAGCCCCAGCATTTT

J gene: TRBJ2-3
V gene: TRBV7-9
clone size: once
D gene: NA
CDR3 protein: CASSLTAFPHTDTQYF
CDR3 DNA: TGTGCCAGCAGCTTAACCGCCTTCCCCCACACAGATACGCAGTATTTT

J gene: TRBJ1-3
V gene: TRBV6-1
clone size: NA
D gene: TRBD1
CDR3 protein: CASARQGNSGNTIYF
CDR3 DNA: TGTGCCAGCGCTAGACAGGGAAACTCTGGAAACACCATATATTTT

J gene: TRBJ1-1
V gene: TRBV27
clone size: few
D gene: NA
CDR3 protein: CASSTGALTEAFF
CDR3 DNA: TGTGCCAGCAGTACCGGGGCGCTAACTGAAGCTTTCTTT

J gene: TRBJ2-3
V gene: TRBV7-2
clone size: NA
D gene: TRBD2
CDR3 protein: CASSLGTGTSADTQYF
CDR3 DNA: TGTGCCAGCAGCTTAGGGACCGGGACTAGCGCAGATACGCAGTATTTT

J gene: TRBJ2-7
V gene: TRBV18
clone size: NA
D gene: NA
CDR3 protein: CASSPAGGRVYEQYF
CDR3 DNA: TGTGCCAGCTCACCAGCCGGAGGAAGGGTCTACGAGCAGTACTTC

J gene: TRBJ2-5
V gene: TRBV19
clone size: NA
D gene: TRBD2
CDR3 protein: CASSSGLAGVETQYF
CDR3 DNA: TGTGCCAGTAGTTCGGGACTAGCGGGAGTTGAGACCCAGTACTTC

J gene: TRBJ1-2
V gene: TRBV2
clone size: NA
D gene: TRBD1
CDR3 protein: CASSVDREGNNYGYTF
CDR3 DNA: TGTGCCAGCAGTGTTGACAGGGAAGGGAATAACTATGGCTACACCTTC

J gene: TRBJ2-3
V gene: TRBV5-8
clone size: NA
D gene: TRBD2
CDR3 protein: CASSRGTSGNPDTQYF
CDR3 DNA: TGTGCCAGCAGCCGCGGGACTAGCGGGAATCCAGATACGCAGTATTTT

J gene: TRBJ2-7
V gene: TRBV14
clone size: NA
D gene: NA
CDR3 protein: CASSQQVNEQYF
CDR3 DNA: TGTGCCAGCAGCCAACAGGTTAACGAGCAGTACTTC

J gene: TRBJ2-1
V gene: TRBV2
clone size: NA
D gene: NA
CDR3 protein: CASSDLGLGEQFF
CDR3 DNA: TGTGCCAGCAGTGACCTCGGACTGGGCGAGCAGTTCTTC

J gene: TRBJ2-7
V gene: TRBV6-5
clone size: NA
D gene: TRBD1
CDR3 protein: CASSYADRGRDEQYF
CDR3 DNA: TGTGCCAGCAGTTACGCGGACAGGGGTCGCGACGAGCAGTACTTC

J gene: TRBJ1-5
V gene: TRBV19
clone size: NA
D gene: TRBD1
CDR3 protein: CATRTGGSYNQPQHF
CDR3 DNA: TGTGCCACTCGGACAGGGGGTTCATACAATCAGCCCCAGCATTTT

J gene: TRBJ1-1
V gene: TRBV19
clone size: NA
D gene: NA
CDR3 protein: CASRIVRQVRMNTEAFF
CDR3 DNA: TGTGCCAGTAGGATCGTCAGACAGGTTCGCATGAACACTGAAGCTTTCTTT

J gene: TRBJ2-1
V gene: TRBV5-6
clone size: NA
D gene: NA
CDR3 protein: CASRAVGPTEFF
CDR3 DNA: TGTGCCAGCAGGGCCGTGGGGCCAACGGAGTTCTTC